The rows below give T cell receptor beta chains drawn from one sample of a study of blood T cells in healthy people across ages. TCRdb called the 5' RACE reads again in MiXCR, with one record for every CDR3 protein. The sample lists about 1.6 million distinct CDR3 sequences, about 35% occurring once. Sequencing used blood. The receptors here all came from a woman aged 25 to 39 in good health. The CDR3 runs from the conserved cysteine through the conserved F or W. D genes are given only for firm matches. The size field is filled for only some rows; it gives once, few, many or a size class.

abundance: .; j_gene: TRBJ2-6; v_gene: TRBV29-1; d_gene: .; CDR3aa: CSVEAPPVVWGTPGANVLTF; CDR3nt: TGCAGCGTTGAAGCCCCTCCGGTGGTGTGGGGGACCCCTGGGGCCAACGTCCTGACTTTC
abundance: .; j_gene: TRBJ1-4; v_gene: TRBV29-1; d_gene: .; CDR3aa: CSVEDLGVRGEKLFF; CDR3nt: TGCAGCGTTGAAGATCTGGGGGTACGGGGTGAAAAACTGTTTTTT
abundance: few; j_gene: TRBJ1-1; v_gene: TRBV6-5; d_gene: .; CDR3aa: CASRSQGGGPEAFF; CDR3nt: TGTGCCAGCAGAAGTCAAGGGGGTGGGCCTGAAGCTTTCTTT
abundance: few; j_gene: TRBJ2-3; v_gene: TRBV20-1; d_gene: TRBD2; CDR3aa: CSARRLAGRTDTQYF; CDR3nt: TGCAGTGCTAGGCGGCTAGCGGGAAGAACAGATACGCAGTATTTT
abundance: few; j_gene: TRBJ2-7; v_gene: TRBV3-1; d_gene: TRBD1; CDR3aa: CASSPSGQANEQYF; CDR3nt: TGTGCCAGCAGCCCTTCGGGACAGGCCAACGAGCAGTACTTC
abundance: few; j_gene: TRBJ1-2; v_gene: TRBV4-1; d_gene: .; CDR3aa: CASSQRNGDPYGYTF; CDR3nt: TGCGCCAGCAGCCAGCGAAACGGGGACCCCTATGGCTACACCTTC
abundance: few; j_gene: TRBJ2-7; v_gene: TRBV20-1; d_gene: TRBD2; CDR3aa: CSARDLAGGVNEQYF; CDR3nt: TGCAGTGCTAGAGACTTGGCGGGAGGGGTCAACGAGCAGTACTTC
abundance: .; j_gene: TRBJ2-7; v_gene: TRBV11-2; d_gene: TRBD2; CDR3aa: CASSPSGSHSYEQYF; CDR3nt: TGTGCCAGCAGCCCGAGCGGGAGCCACTCCTACGAGCAGTACTTC
abundance: few; j_gene: TRBJ2-1; v_gene: TRBV20-1; d_gene: .; CDR3aa: CSAPENEQFF; CDR3nt: TGCAGTGCTCCCGAGAATGAGCAGTTCTTC
abundance: few; j_gene: TRBJ2-3; v_gene: TRBV4-2; d_gene: TRBD2; CDR3aa: CASSPDRVAGPTDTQYF; CDR3nt: TGTGCCAGCAGCCCGGACCGGGTAGCGGGGCCCACAGATACGCAGTATTTT
abundance: .; j_gene: TRBJ2-7; v_gene: TRBV6-1; d_gene: TRBD1; CDR3aa: CASSTRDRVSYEQYF; CDR3nt: TGTGCCAGCAGTACCCGGGACAGGGTCTCCTACGAGCAGTACTTC
abundance: .; j_gene: TRBJ2-7; v_gene: TRBV29-1; d_gene: TRBD2; CDR3aa: CSVYRGGEEYF; CDR3nt: TGCAGCGTGTACCGGGGGGGGGAAGAGTACTTC
abundance: .; j_gene: TRBJ2-5; v_gene: TRBV29-1; d_gene: .; CDR3aa: CSVEPPRTAQETQYF; CDR3nt: TGCAGCGTTGAACCACCCAGGACAGCCCAAGAGACCCAGTACTTC
abundance: many; j_gene: TRBJ2-7; v_gene: TRBV12-3/TRBV12-4; d_gene: .; CDR3aa: CASSFQGPSSYEQYF; CDR3nt: TGTGCCAGCAGTTTCCAGGGGCCCAGTTCCTACGAGCAGTACTTC
abundance: .; j_gene: TRBJ1-2; v_gene: TRBV4-1; d_gene: TRBD1; CDR3aa: CASSGQGGTYGYTF; CDR3nt: TGCGCCAGCAGCGGGCAAGGGGGCACGTATGGCTACACCTTC
abundance: .; j_gene: TRBJ2-6; v_gene: TRBV28; d_gene: .; CDR3aa: CASSLMGTGANVLTF; CDR3nt: TGTGCCAGCAGTTTGATGGGGACTGGGGCCAACGTCCTGACTTTC
abundance: few; j_gene: TRBJ1-2; v_gene: TRBV5-1; d_gene: .; CDR3aa: CASSLESAINYGYTF; CDR3nt: TGCGCCAGCAGCTTGGAGTCGGCAATAAACTATGGCTACACCTTC
abundance: few; j_gene: TRBJ2-7; v_gene: TRBV28; d_gene: TRBD1; CDR3aa: CASTIRQGASYEQYF; CDR3nt: TGTGCCAGTACAATTCGACAGGGGGCAAGCTACGAGCAGTACTTC
abundance: .; j_gene: TRBJ2-1; v_gene: TRBV20-1; d_gene: .; CDR3aa: CSARPGYGSGNEQFF; CDR3nt: TGCAGTGCTCGACCAGGGTACGGGAGCGGCAATGAGCAGTTCTTC
abundance: .; j_gene: TRBJ2-3; v_gene: TRBV7-2; d_gene: .; CDR3aa: CASSPGTVAQYF; CDR3nt: TGTGCCAGCAGCCCCGGGACGGTGGCGCAGTATTTT
abundance: few; j_gene: TRBJ2-5; v_gene: TRBV29-1; d_gene: TRBD1; CDR3aa: CSVTRGETQYF; CDR3nt: TGCAGCGTTACCAGGGGGGAGACCCAGTACTTC
abundance: many; j_gene: TRBJ1-2; v_gene: TRBV6-2/TRBV6-3; d_gene: .; CDR3aa: CASSSRTAYGYTF; CDR3nt: TGTGCCAGCAGCTCACGGACGGCTTATGGCTACACCTTC
abundance: .; j_gene: TRBJ2-7; v_gene: TRBV4-1; d_gene: TRBD1; CDR3aa: CASSPTGTGRDEQYF; CDR3nt: TGCGCCAGCAGTCCGACCGGGACAGGGCGCGACGAGCAGTACTTC
abundance: once; j_gene: TRBJ1-1; v_gene: TRBV7-9; d_gene: TRBD1; CDR3aa: CASSRMDRAAYTEAFF; CDR3nt: TGTGCCAGCAGCCGGATGGACAGGGCGGCTTACACTGAAGCTTTCTTT
abundance: few; j_gene: TRBJ2-1; v_gene: TRBV6-5; d_gene: TRBD2; CDR3aa: CASSLGTSGRVGQFF; CDR3nt: TGTGCCAGCAGCCTCGGGACTAGCGGGAGAGTAGGGCAGTTCTTC
abundance: many; j_gene: TRBJ2-5; v_gene: TRBV10-3; d_gene: .; CDR3aa: CAISESTGLQETQYF; CDR3nt: TGTGCCATCAGTGAGTCGACGGGGCTTCAAGAGACCCAGTACTTC
abundance: .; j_gene: TRBJ2-3; v_gene: TRBV4-1; d_gene: TRBD2; CDR3aa: CPSSASPVAGPTDTQYF; CDR3nt: TGCCCCAGCAGTGCATCGCCGGTAGCGGGACCCACAGATACGCAGTATTTT
abundance: .; j_gene: TRBJ2-3; v_gene: TRBV5-1; d_gene: TRBD2; CDR3aa: CASSNGLAATDTQYF; CDR3nt: TGCGCCAGCAGCAATGGACTAGCGGCCACAGATACGCAGTATTTT
abundance: .; j_gene: TRBJ2-7; v_gene: TRBV7-8; d_gene: .; CDR3aa: CASGLRGGPYEQYF; CDR3nt: TGTGCCAGCGGCCTCAGGGGAGGACCCTACGAGCAGTACTTC
abundance: few; j_gene: TRBJ2-7; v_gene: TRBV5-1; d_gene: .; CDR3aa: CASTEGGELYEQYF; CDR3nt: TGCGCCAGCACGGAAGGGGGAGAACTCTACGAGCAGTACTTC
abundance: .; j_gene: TRBJ1-5; v_gene: TRBV21-1; d_gene: .; CDR3aa: CASSMTGGGTLTWPQHF; CDR3nt: TGTGCCAGCAGCATGACAGGGGGGGGCACCCTTACCTGGCCCCAGCATTTT
abundance: .; j_gene: TRBJ2-3; v_gene: TRBV6-2/TRBV6-3; d_gene: .; CDR3aa: CASSYRIGVGTQYF; CDR3nt: TGTGCCAGCAGTTACAGGATCGGGGTGGGTACGCAGTATTTT
abundance: few; j_gene: TRBJ1-2; v_gene: TRBV29-1; d_gene: .; CDR3aa: CSAFRDRGYTF; CDR3nt: TGCAGCGCTTTTCGGGATCGGGGCTACACCTTC
abundance: .; j_gene: TRBJ2-1; v_gene: TRBV20-1; d_gene: .; CDR3aa: CSARPRDLYNEQFF; CDR3nt: TGCAGTGCTAGACCCCGGGACCTCTACAATGAGCAGTTCTTC
abundance: .; j_gene: TRBJ2-3; v_gene: TRBV20-1; d_gene: TRBD1; CDR3aa: CSARGGTGGRTDTQYF; CDR3nt: TGCAGTGCTAGAGGGGGGACAGGGGGCCGCACAGATACGCAGTATTTT
abundance: .; j_gene: TRBJ2-2; v_gene: TRBV11-2; d_gene: TRBD2; CDR3aa: CASSYTTGASGGALSTGELFF; CDR3nt: TGTGCCAGCAGCTACACCACCGGGGCTAGCGGGGGGGCCCTGAGCACCGGGGAGCTGTTTTTT
abundance: .; j_gene: TRBJ1-1; v_gene: TRBV29-1; d_gene: TRBD1; CDR3aa: CSVSPDRGVIMDTEAFF; CDR3nt: TGCAGCGTTTCCCCCGACAGGGGTGTGATCATGGACACTGAAGCTTTCTTT
abundance: .; j_gene: TRBJ1-3; v_gene: TRBV20-1; d_gene: .; CDR3aa: CSAREGAGNTIYF; CDR3nt: TGCAGTGCTAGAGAGGGGGCTGGAAACACCATATATTTT
abundance: .; j_gene: TRBJ2-1; v_gene: TRBV11-2; d_gene: TRBD2; CDR3aa: CASSSAASGGEQFF; CDR3nt: TGTGCCAGCAGCTCAGCAGCTAGCGGGGGGGAGCAGTTCTTC
abundance: few; j_gene: TRBJ2-1; v_gene: TRBV7-2; d_gene: .; CDR3aa: CASSRRLGAGQRIYNEQFF; CDR3nt: TGTGCCAGCAGCCGACGACTGGGAGCGGGACAGAGAATCTACAATGAGCAGTTCTTC
abundance: .; j_gene: TRBJ2-5; v_gene: TRBV20-1; d_gene: TRBD2; CDR3aa: CSARSGTAETQYF; CDR3nt: TGCAGTGCCCGGAGCGGGACCGCGGAGACCCAGTACTTC
abundance: few; j_gene: TRBJ2-7; v_gene: TRBV7-9; d_gene: TRBD2; CDR3aa: CASSPQGLGSEQYF; CDR3nt: TGTGCCAGCAGCCCCCAGGGACTAGGAAGCGAGCAGTACTTC
abundance: few; j_gene: TRBJ2-7; v_gene: TRBV15; d_gene: TRBD1; CDR3aa: CATSRDPGGFSYEQYF; CDR3nt: TGTGCCACCAGCAGAGACCCAGGGGGTTTTTCCTACGAGCAGTACTTC
abundance: .; j_gene: TRBJ2-2; v_gene: TRBV6-1; d_gene: TRBD1; CDR3aa: CASTSGGRDKNTGELFF; CDR3nt: TGTGCCAGCACCTCAGGGGGCCGGGACAAGAACACCGGGGAGCTGTTTTTT
abundance: .; j_gene: TRBJ2-7; v_gene: TRBV4-1; d_gene: .; CDR3aa: CASSQEETGPYEQYF; CDR3nt: TGCGCCAGCAGCCAAGAGGAGACAGGCCCCTACGAGCAGTACTTC
abundance: .; j_gene: TRBJ1-2; v_gene: TRBV4-2; d_gene: TRBD1; CDR3aa: CASGKGTDNYGYTF; CDR3nt: TGTGCCAGCGGCAAAGGGACAGACAACTATGGCTACACCTTC
abundance: .; j_gene: TRBJ2-7; v_gene: TRBV29-1; d_gene: TRBD2; CDR3aa: CSGGGTHEQYF; CDR3nt: TGCAGCGGGGGGGGAACCCACGAGCAGTACTTC
abundance: .; j_gene: TRBJ2-7; v_gene: TRBV11-1; d_gene: .; CDR3aa: CASSLARARDEQYF; CDR3nt: TGTGCCAGCAGCTTAGCGCGGGCAAGGGACGAGCAGTACTTC
abundance: .; j_gene: TRBJ2-3; v_gene: TRBV7-2; d_gene: .; CDR3aa: CASSLGGPVDTQYF; CDR3nt: TGTGCCAGCAGCTTAGGCGGACCGGTCGATACGCAGTATTTT
abundance: .; j_gene: TRBJ1-2; v_gene: TRBV20-1; d_gene: .; CDR3aa: CRGGEGAGSAPYGYTF; CDR3nt: TGCAGGGGAGGAGAAGGGGCCGGGAGTGCCCCTTATGGCTACACCTTC
abundance: few; j_gene: TRBJ2-1; v_gene: TRBV24-1; d_gene: .; CDR3aa: CATSGSVYNEQFF; CDR3nt: TGTGCCACCAGTGGATCTGTCTACAATGAGCAGTTCTTC
abundance: .; j_gene: TRBJ2-1; v_gene: TRBV29-1; d_gene: .; CDR3aa: CSVESSFYQQFF; CDR3nt: TGCAGCGTTGAAAGTTCCTTCTATCAGCAGTTCTTC